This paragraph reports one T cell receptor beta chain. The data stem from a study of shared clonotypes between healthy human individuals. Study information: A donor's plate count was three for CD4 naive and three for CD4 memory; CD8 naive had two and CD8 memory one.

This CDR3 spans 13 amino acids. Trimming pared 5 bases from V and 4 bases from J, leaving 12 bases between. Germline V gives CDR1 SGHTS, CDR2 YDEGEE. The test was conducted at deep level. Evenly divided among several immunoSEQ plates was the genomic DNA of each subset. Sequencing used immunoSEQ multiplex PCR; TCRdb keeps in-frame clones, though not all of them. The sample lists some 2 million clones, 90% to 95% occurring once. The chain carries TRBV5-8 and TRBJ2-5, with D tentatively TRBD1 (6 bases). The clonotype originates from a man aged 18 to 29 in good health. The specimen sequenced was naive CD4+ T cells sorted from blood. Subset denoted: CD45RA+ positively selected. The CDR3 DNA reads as TGTGCCAGCAGAAAAGGGGGAACAGAGACCCAGTACTTC. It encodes CASRKGGTETQYF.